This TCR beta chain derives from a study of T cell responses to AZD1222 COVID-19 vaccine. Findings and limits, study-wide: It was only after the peak T cell response that any repertoires were sampled. Per reports, nearly half of all spike-specific TCRs target regions that are unmutated in variants.

To note about this clone: The target antigen is unknown.

Deletions cut 2 bases from V and 7 bases from J, with 20 bases between. This CDR3 has 16 amino acids. Germline CDR1 and CDR2: MNHNS and SASEGT. Profiled with immunoSEQ multiplex PCR; TCRdb holds only in-frame clones, not every one. The table shows over 130,000 clones, with under 90% occurring only once. The chain links TRBV6-1 to TRBJ1-2; no firm D call. The sample consisted of peripheral blood, taken 28 days after the second AZD1222 dose. This clonotype was sampled from an adult who received the AZD1222 COVID-19 vaccine. The CDR3 DNA reads TGTGCCAGCAGTGAACCCCCGACGGGAGGGTTGGGTGGCTACACCTTC. Encoded protein: CASSEPPTGGLGGYTF.